The 8 T cell receptor beta chains presented below share a single source sample, sequenced in a study of CD8 T cells in ankylosing spondylitis. TCRdb ran MiXCR on the 5' RACE reads and lists one entry per CDR3 protein. In the table there are roughly 100,000 distinct CDR3 sequences, roughly 8.3% of which are singletons. The sequenced sample consisted of blood, either unsorted or a sorted T cell fraction (not recorded which). These TCRs come from a male donor with ankylosing spondylitis or in good health (not recorded which).

This clonotype was seen at least ten times. The V and J genes are TRBV6-2 or TRBV6-3 and TRBJ2-7; D is ambiguous. V lost 2 bases and J 5 bases, leaving 7 bases between the germline ends. Germline lookup yields CDR1 MNHEY and CDR2 SVGEGT. The CDR3 is 12 amino acids. CDR3: CASSYRTDEQYF. The CDR3 coding sequence is TGTGCCAGCAGTTACCGCACGGACGAGCAGTACTTC.

This clonotype was seen repeatedly, ten times or more. This CDR3 reads CASSETGGGGNTQYF. The CDR3 DNA follows: TGTGCCAGCAGTGAGACAGGGGGCGGGGGGAATACGCAGTATTTT. The chain joins TRBV25-1 to TRBJ2-3; 10 bases are shared with TRBD1. The V and J ends lost 3 bases and 7 bases, in that order; junction bases with no gene match: 7. CDR3 size: 15 residues. Germline V gene data show CDR1 as MGHDK and CDR2 as SYGVNS.

The table lists this clonotype with many counts. The V gene is TRBV12-3 or TRBV12-4, the J gene TRBJ1-1; no clear D gene. V was cut by 1 base and J by 6 bases, with 6 bases left in between. This CDR3 region has 12 residues. In DNA, the CDR3 is TGTGCCAGCAGTTTAGGTGGACCTGAAGCTTTCTTT. Residues: CASSLGGPEAFF.

This clonotype occurred many times. CDR3 sequence reads: CAITDRDSYEQYF. The CDR3 DNA is TGTGCCATCACCGACAGGGATTCCTACGAGCAGTACTTC. The chain is built from TRBV10-3 and TRBJ2-7; 7 positions agree with TRBD1. The CDR3 loop spans 13 amino acids. The germline V gene has CDR1 ENHRY and CDR2 SYGVKD. The J segment lost 1 base and the V segment lost 7 bases, leaving 4 bases of the junction unmatched.

This clonotype appeared many times. The chain carries TRBV5-1 and TRBJ2-2, with D possibly being TRBD1 or TRBD2 (6 bases each). The germline gives CDR1 SGHRS, CDR2 YFSETQ. The CDR3 covers 16 residues. Between the trimmed V and J ends, which lost 4 bases and 6 bases, there was a span of 19 bases. CDR3 nucleotides: TGCGCCAGCAGCCACCCCATTTTACGGGGGCCCGGGGAGCTGTTTTTT. Protein sequence: CASSHPILRGPGELFF.

Notes on this clonotype: One junction end does not reproduce the germline sequence, and a read error may be involved. This sequence joins TRBV7-7 and TRBJ2-5; a weak D match, TRBD1 (5 bases). The germline V gene encodes CDR1 SSHAT and CDR2 FNYEAQ (reference sequence). CDR3 size: 13 residues. The CDR3 protein is CASSLLGRETQYF. For the CDR3, the DNA is TGTGCTAGCAGCTTACTGGGGCGGGAGACCCAGTACTTC.

This clonotype showed up many times. This chain uses TRBV4-2 with TRBJ2-7; 13 nucleotides line up with TRBD2. Per the germline V gene, CDR1 is LGHNA and CDR2 is YNFKEQ. The CDR3 extends over 17 amino acids. The trim removed 4 bases at V and 2 bases at J, leaving 8 bases unmatched. In DNA form, the CDR3 reads TGTGCCAGCAGCCCTCAGACTAGCGGGGGGCTACCCTACGAGCAGTACTTC. It specifies CASSPQTSGGLPYEQYF.

This clonotype was seen at least ten times. The CDR3 reads CASSSGTGRYEQYF. The CDR3 nucleotides are TGTGCCAGCAGTTCCGGGACGGGTCGGTACGAGCAGTACTTC. This rearrangement joins TRBV6-5 to TRBJ2-7; D might be TRBD1 or TRBD2, each matching 5 bases. The CDR3 is made up of 14 amino acids. Germline lookup yields CDR1 MNHEY and CDR2 SVGAGI. V lost 4 bases, J lost 4 bases, and 14 bases lay in between.